This T cell receptor (beta chain) was sequenced in a study of shared clonotypes between healthy human individuals. Overall study: The composition of the donors was a couple of women and a few men aged 18 to 49. For every donor, three CD4 naive, three CD4 memory, two CD8 naive and one CD8 memory plates were used.

A remark on this clone: Antigen specificity is unknown.

Study observations and caveats: Incomplete sequencing of sorted subsets was indicated by rarefaction despite large depth.

Generated by immunoSEQ multiplex PCR, the TCRdb table keeps only in-frame clones and is missing some. This table holds over 2,000,000 clones, 93% found once. Deletions cut 1 base from V and 0 bases from J, with 11 bases between. CDR3 length equals 16 residues. Germline-derived CDR1 and CDR2 are MNHEY and SMNVEV (reference sequence). The naive CD8 fraction comprised CD45RO-negative cells positively selected for CCR7 and excluded terminally differentiated effector memory CD45RA+ cells. The V and J genes are TRBV27 and TRBJ2-3; no clear D. The specimen was naive CD8+ T cells from PBMCs. The TCR sequence derives from a man younger than 30 in good health. Some clones in this sample may be carry-over from other donors' samples. The CDR3 DNA reads TGTGCCAGCAGTTTATTGTCCACCTCTAGCACAGATACGCAGTATTTT. This translates into CASSLLSTSSTDTQYF.